This is a list of T cell receptor beta chains from one sample in a study of blood T cell repertoires in COVID-19. Sequenced by immunoSEQ multiplex PCR; TCRdb stores in-frame clones only, minus some. The sample lists 100,000 or so clones, 85% to 95% occurring once. The specimen was peripheral blood. The receptors come from a woman aged 60-70 years with active COVID-19. CDR3s include the opening cysteine and the closing phenylalanine or tryptophan. The D gene is left open where the match is weak. Clone size appears in some rows only: once, few, many, or a class for an expanded clone.

V gene	J gene	clone size	D gene	CDR3 protein	CDR3 DNA
TRBV6-5	TRBJ1-2	-	TRBD1	CASSPGQGGGYTF	TGTGCCAGCAGTCCCGGACAGGGAGGGGGCTACACCTTC
TRBV24-1	TRBJ2-5	-	TRBD2	CATKSGGAPQETQYF	TGTGCCACCAAGAGCGGGGGGGCCCCCCAAGAGACCCAGTACTTC
TRBV29-1	TRBJ2-5	-	TRBD1	CSVQGAGETQYF	TGCAGCGTGCAGGGGGCGGGCGAGACCCAGTACTTC
TRBV7-2	TRBJ2-7	-	TRBD1	CASSLGTGTYEQYF	TGTGCCAGCAGCTTAGGGACAGGTACCTACGAGCAGTACTTC
TRBV5-4	TRBJ2-2	once	-	CASSKFTAAGELFF	TGTGCCAGCAGTAAATTTACAGCAGCCGGGGAGCTGTTTTTT
TRBV27	TRBJ2-1	-	-	CASSNRQVTYNEQFF	TGTGCCAGCAGCAATCGACAGGTGACCTACAATGAGCAGTTCTTC
TRBV14	TRBJ2-7	-	-	CASSQDRGYYEQYF	TGTGCCAGCAGCCAAGATCGGGGGTACTACGAGCAGTACTTC
TRBV3-1/TRBV3-2	TRBJ2-7	once	TRBD1	CASSPRAGGTGSNEQYF	TGTGCCAGCAGCCCAAGGGCCGGTGGGACAGGGTCGAACGAGCAGTACTTC
TRBV28	TRBJ1-1	-	-	CASSLSLTEAFF	TGTGCCAGCAGCTTGAGCCTCACTGAAGCTTTCTTT
TRBV6-2/TRBV6-3	TRBJ1-5	-	TRBD1	CASNPGQGSNQPQHF	TGTGCCAGCAACCCGGGACAGGGGTCCAATCAGCCCCAGCATTTT
TRBV29-1	TRBJ2-3	once	TRBD2	CSVEFRTSGGDTQYF	TGCAGCGTTGAGTTTAGGACTAGCGGGGGGGATACGCAGTATTTT
TRBV7-8	TRBJ2-7	-	-	CASSAREGFSSYEQYF	TGTGCCAGCAGCGCCCGTGAGGGCTTCAGCTCCTACGAGCAGTACTTC
TRBV5-4	TRBJ2-7	-	-	CASSLGSGTYEQYF	TGTGCCAGCAGCTTGGGGAGCGGCACCTACGAGCAGTACTTC
TRBV2	TRBJ1-4	-	-	CASSPHLREKLFF	TGTGCCAGCAGCCCGCATCTCAGGGAAAAACTGTTTTTT
TRBV7-9	TRBJ1-5	once	-	CASSLGQTDNQPQHF	TGCGCCAGCAGCTTAGGACAGACTGACAATCAGCCCCAGCATTTT
TRBV7-2	TRBJ1-1	-	-	CASSLLAGNTEAFF	TGTGCCAGCAGCCTCCTGGCGGGGAACACTGAAGCTTTCTTT
TRBV7-9	TRBJ2-1	-	-	CASRTGTYNEQFF	TGTGCCAGCAGAACCGGGACTTATAATGAGCAGTTCTTC
TRBV2	TRBJ2-7	-	-	CASSLSGYEQYF	TGTGCCAGCAGTCTATCCGGCTACGAGCAGTACTTC
TRBV30	TRBJ2-2	-	TRBD2	CAWRLAGGLTGELFF	TGTGCCTGGAGACTAGCGGGAGGGCTCACCGGGGAGCTGTTTTTT
TRBV10-1	TRBJ2-1	-	TRBD2	CASSEGLAGYNEQFF	TGCGCCAGCAGTGAGGGACTAGCGGGTTACAATGAGCAGTTCTTC
TRBV6-5	TRBJ1-4	-	TRBD1	CASRTGRGEKLFF	TGTGCCAGCAGGACAGGGCGAGGCGAAAAACTGTTTTTT
TRBV6-5	TRBJ2-6	-	-	CASSPLSSGANVLTF	TGTGCCAGCAGTCCCTTGAGCTCTGGGGCCAACGTCCTGACTTTC
TRBV6-5	TRBJ1-2	once	TRBD1	CASSYTQGVHGYTF	TGTGCCAGCAGTTATACACAGGGGGTTCATGGCTACACCTTC
TRBV29-1	TRBJ1-1	-	-	CSVDGKGVNTEAFF	TGCAGCGTTGATGGCAAAGGGGTGAACACTGAAGCTTTCTTT
TRBV5-4	TRBJ2-5	-	TRBD1	CASSANTGGEKTQYF	TGTGCCAGCAGCGCAAACACAGGGGGCGAAAAGACCCAGTACTTC
TRBV7-9	TRBJ2-3	-	TRBD2	CASSPFGTRLTDTQYF	TGTGCCAGCAGCCCATTTGGGACTAGATTAACAGATACGCAGTATTTT
TRBV6-5	TRBJ2-2	-	-	CASSYSLQSAGELFF	TGTGCCAGCAGTTACTCCCTCCAGTCAGCCGGGGAGCTGTTTTTT
TRBV7-8	TRBJ2-1	-	-	CASSPEVEQFF	TGTGCCAGCAGCCCCGAGGTTGAGCAGTTCTTC